One sample yielded the 12 T cell receptor beta chains listed below, sequenced in a study of T-cell reconstitution after alpha-beta-depleted transplantation in children. During its preparation, the TCRbeta library received unique molecular identifiers. TCRdb redid the calling of the PCR reads with MiXCR, one entry per CDR3 protein. The repertoire consists of hundreds of thousands of distinct CDR3 sequences, with about an eighth occurring once and the leading ten covering 0.75% to 0.85%. The material sequenced was PBMCs, taken before TCRalphabeta/CD19-depleted stem cell transplant. The source is a girl aged 2-10 years with congenital amegakaryocytic thrombocytopenia, due to receive a stem cell transplant.

The sample holds a few counts of this clonotype. CDR3 coding DNA: TGTGCCAGCAGCTCGACTAGCTCCCCAGATACGCAGTATTTT. It encodes CASSSTSSPDTQYF. The V gene is TRBV11-1, the J gene TRBJ2-3; 7 bases align to TRBD2. The CDR3 is made up of 14 amino acids. Germline CDR1 reads SGHAT; CDR2 reads FQDESV (reference sequence). With 4 bases clipped from V and 4 bases from J, the junction kept 5 bases outside the gene matches. The full variable domain, in which reference TRBV11-1 and TRBJ2-3 provide the parts outside the CDR3, is EAEVAQSPRYKITEKSQAVAFWCDPISGHATLYWYRQILGQGPELLVQFQDESVVDDSQLPKDRFSAERLKGVDSTLKIQPAELGDSAMYLCASSSTSSPDTQYFGPGTRLTVL.

This clonotype was seen repeatedly, ten times or more. The genes are TRBV12-3 or TRBV12-4 and TRBJ1-2; 8 bases align to TRBD1. This CDR3 spans 14 amino acids. V was pared by 1 base and J by 4 bases, with 2 bases of the junction left unmatched. The CDR3 sequence is CASSLGDRPYGYTF. In DNA form, the CDR3 reads TGTGCCAGCAGTTTAGGGGACAGGCCCTATGGCTACACCTTC.

This clonotype was counted ten times or more. J is TRBJ2-7 and V is TRBV27; no clear D. In germline, CDR1 is MNHEY, CDR2 SMNVEV (reference sequence). V gave up 6 bases and J gave up 2 bases, with 8 bases separating them. The CDR3 has 12 amino acids. The CDR3 DNA sequence: TGTGCCAGCAGCCGTGGAACCTACGAGCAGTACTTC. Its translation is CASSRGTYEQYF.

At least ten counts were recorded for this clonotype. The CDR3 spells CSASPGTVHQPQHF. The CDR3 DNA reads as TGCAGTGCTTCTCCGGGGACTGTTCATCAGCCCCAGCATTTT. The chain links TRBV20-1 to TRBJ1-5, with D possibly TRBD1 on 5 matching bases. Trimming took off 5 bases at V and 5 bases at J, with 16 bases between the two ends. CDR1 DFQATT and CDR2 SNEGSKA come from the germline V gene (reference sequence). This CDR3 is built from 14 residues.

This clonotype was seen ten or more times. This chain links TRBV12-3 or TRBV12-4 with TRBJ2-1; 14 nucleotides align to TRBD2. Trimming removed 7 bases from V and 8 bases from J; junction bases left unmatched: 10. This CDR3 is 16 amino acids long. CDR3 residues: CASTRTGTSGSYEQFF. CDR3 sequence (DNA): TGTGCCAGCACCCGAACCGGGACTAGCGGGAGCTATGAGCAGTTCTTC.

This clonotype was seen ten or more times. The CDR3 sequence: CASSLTTALAKNIQYF. The CDR3 nucleotides are TGCGCCAGCAGCTTGACGACAGCGCTAGCCAAAAACATTCAGTACTTC. This sequence joins TRBV5-1 and TRBJ2-4, with a tentative D call TRBD1 (5 bases). Germline assignment: CDR1 SGHRS and CDR2 YFSETQ. Deletions cut 1 base from V and 0 bases from J, with 11 bases between. This CDR3 has 16 amino acids.

This clonotype appeared a few times. V is TRBV5-1 and J is TRBJ2-1; 7 nucleotides line up with TRBD1. V shed 0 bases, J shed 5 bases, and the junction held 11 bases outside the gene matches. Germline CDR1 and CDR2: SGHRS and YFSETQ. This CDR3 region has 17 residues. This CDR3 is CASSLAPQGSGNNEQFF. CDR3 nucleotides: TGCGCCAGCAGCTTGGCCCCACAGGGGAGTGGAAACAATGAGCAGTTCTTC.

This clonotype was observed a handful of times. V is TRBV6-2 or TRBV6-3 and J is TRBJ2-3; perhaps TRBD2 as D (6 bases). The germline CDR1 and CDR2 sequences are MNHEY and SVGEGT. Trimming took off 6 bases at V and 3 bases at J, with 16 bases between the two ends. The CDR3 has 15 residues. As DNA, the CDR3 is TGTGCCAGCAGGGACCTTAGCGGAGGAACAGATACGCAGTATTTT. This codes for CASRDLSGGTDTQYF.

Only a few counts were recorded for this clonotype. Germline is not matched at one junction end, which may reflect a read error. V usage is TRBV29-1 and J usage is TRBJ1-2; D is possibly TRBD1 (5 bases). The germline CDR1 and CDR2 sequences are SQVTM and ANQGSEA. The CDR3 loop spans 9 amino acids. Written as DNA, the CDR3 is TGCAGCGTCCTGGGACTGCTGCACTTC. It encodes CSVLGLLHF.

This clonotype was seen a few times. The gene calls are TRBV7-9 and TRBJ2-2; TRBD2 might be the D (5 bases). V lost 3 bases, J lost 6 bases, and 11 bases lay in between. This CDR3 has 14 residues. Germline loops: CDR1 SEHNR, CDR2 FQNEAQ (reference sequence). The CDR3 DNA reads as TGTGCCAGCAGCTTTAACGGGAAGGCCGGGGAGCTGTTTTTT. Its protein is CASSFNGKAGELFF.

CDR3 residues: CALWKGNEQFF. The CDR3 bases are TGTGCCTTATGGAAGGGCAATGAGCAGTTCTTC. This sequence joins TRBV30 and TRBJ2-1; no definite D call. Looked up from germline, CDR1 is GTSNPN and CDR2 is SVGIG (reference sequence). The length of the CDR3 is 11 residues. V lost 7 bases and J 6 bases, leaving 10 bases between the germline ends.

This clonotype was observed a handful of times. The chain links TRBV7-3 to TRBJ2-7; maybe TRBD2 (6 bases). The CDR3 runs to 15 residues. Between the trimmed V and J ends, which lost 2 bases and 2 bases, there was a span of 13 bases. Germline V gene data show CDR1 as SGHTA and CDR2 as FQGTGA. CDR3 sequence reads: CASSLSFGGPYEQYF. In nucleotides, the CDR3 is TGTGCCAGCAGCTTATCTTTCGGGGGTCCCTACGAGCAGTACTTC. Filled out from reference TRBV7-3 and TRBJ2-7, the complete variable domain reads GAGVSQTPSNKVTEKGKYVELRCDPISGHTALYWYRQSLGQGPEFLIYFQGTGAADDSGLPNDRFFAVRPEGSVSTLKIQRTERGDSAVYLCASSLSFGGPYEQYFGPGTRLTVT.